This T cell receptor (beta chain) was retrieved from a study of T cell changes during pregnancy in multiple sclerosis. V lost 6 bases, J lost 2 bases, and 17 bases lay in between. The CDR3 has 15 residues. Looked up from germline, CDR1 is MNHEY and CDR2 is SVGAGI. The table came from immunoSEQ multiplex PCR; TCRdb's copy has only in-frame clones and leaves some out. The sample includes about 43,000 clones, just over 90% of them seen just once. The sequencing input was PBMCs (not recorded whether the cells were cultured). The genes are TRBV6-5 and TRBJ2-7; either TRBD1 or TRBD2 may fit D (5 bases each). The sequence was obtained from a female donor with multiple sclerosis, enrolled in a pregnancy study. CDR3 coding DNA: TGTGCCAGCAGCCTCCGGGGCACCGGACCCTACGAGCAGTACTTC. Translating gives CASSLRGTGPYEQYF.